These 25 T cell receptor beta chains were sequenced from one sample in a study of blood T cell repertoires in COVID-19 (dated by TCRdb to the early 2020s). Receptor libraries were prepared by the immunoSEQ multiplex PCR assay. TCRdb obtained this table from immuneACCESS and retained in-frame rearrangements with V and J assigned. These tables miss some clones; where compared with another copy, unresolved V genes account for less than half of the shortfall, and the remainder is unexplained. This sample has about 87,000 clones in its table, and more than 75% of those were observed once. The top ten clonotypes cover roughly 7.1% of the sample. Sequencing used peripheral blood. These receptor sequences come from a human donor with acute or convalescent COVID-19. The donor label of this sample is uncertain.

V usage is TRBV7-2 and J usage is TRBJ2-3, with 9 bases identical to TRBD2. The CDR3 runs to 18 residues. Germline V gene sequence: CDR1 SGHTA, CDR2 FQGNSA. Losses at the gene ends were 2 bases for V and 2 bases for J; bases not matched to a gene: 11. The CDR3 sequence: CASSLTPRLAGTTDTQYF. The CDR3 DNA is TGTGCCAGCAGCTTAACTCCCCGGCTAGCGGGGACCACAGATACGCAGTATTTT.

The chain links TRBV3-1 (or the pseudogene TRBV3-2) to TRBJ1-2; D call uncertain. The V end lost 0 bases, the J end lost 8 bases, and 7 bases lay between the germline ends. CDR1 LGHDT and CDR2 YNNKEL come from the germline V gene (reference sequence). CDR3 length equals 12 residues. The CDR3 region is CASSQDWRGYTF. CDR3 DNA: TGTGCCAGCAGCCAAGATTGGAGAGGCTACACCTTC.

The CDR3 reads CSASDSGVNNEQFF. CDR3 in DNA: TGCAGTGCTAGTGATTCGGGGGTTAACAATGAGCAGTTCTTC. The V gene is TRBV20-1, the J gene TRBJ2-1; D may be TRBD2 (6 bases). CDR1 is DFQATT, CDR2 SNEGSKA, per germline (reference sequence). Trimming removed 3 bases from V and 5 bases from J, with 14 bases in between. This CDR3 is 14 amino acids long.

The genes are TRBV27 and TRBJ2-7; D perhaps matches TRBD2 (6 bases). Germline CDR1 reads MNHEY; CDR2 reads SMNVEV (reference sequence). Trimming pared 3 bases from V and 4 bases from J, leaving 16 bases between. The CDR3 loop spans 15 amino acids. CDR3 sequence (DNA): TGTGCCAGCAGTTTGGCCGGGACCGCGGGGTACGAGCAGTACTTC. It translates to CASSLAGTAGYEQYF.

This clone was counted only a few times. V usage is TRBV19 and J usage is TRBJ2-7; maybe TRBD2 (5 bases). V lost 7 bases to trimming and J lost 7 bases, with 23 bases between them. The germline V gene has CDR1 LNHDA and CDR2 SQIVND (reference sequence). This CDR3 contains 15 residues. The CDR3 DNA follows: TGTGCCAGTAAGCCTAGCCCAGGAGGAGGTCGTGAGCAGTACTTC. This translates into CASKPSPGGGREQYF.

The CDR3 loop reads CASSGRQGDNSPLHF. CDR3 bases: TGTGCCAGCTCAGGCAGACAGGGTGATAATTCACCCCTCCACTTT. The V gene is TRBV18, the J gene TRBJ1-6; TRBD1 agrees at 7 bases. CDR1 KGHSH and CDR2 LQKENI come from the germline V gene. The CDR3 length is 15 residues. The V segment lost 5 bases and the J segment 5 bases; nucleotides outside the gene matches: 6.

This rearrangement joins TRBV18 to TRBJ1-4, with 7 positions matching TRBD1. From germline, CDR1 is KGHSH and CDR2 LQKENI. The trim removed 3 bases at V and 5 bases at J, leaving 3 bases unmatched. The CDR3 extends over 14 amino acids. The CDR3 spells CASSPGTVNEKLFF. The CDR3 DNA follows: TGTGCCAGCTCACCCGGGACAGTAAATGAAAAACTGTTTTTT.

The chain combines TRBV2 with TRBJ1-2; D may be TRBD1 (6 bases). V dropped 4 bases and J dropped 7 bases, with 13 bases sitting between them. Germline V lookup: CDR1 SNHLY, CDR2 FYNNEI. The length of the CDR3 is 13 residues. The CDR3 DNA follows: TGTGCCAGCAGTGGTACAGGGTCTCGTGGCTACACCTTC. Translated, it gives CASSGTGSRGYTF.

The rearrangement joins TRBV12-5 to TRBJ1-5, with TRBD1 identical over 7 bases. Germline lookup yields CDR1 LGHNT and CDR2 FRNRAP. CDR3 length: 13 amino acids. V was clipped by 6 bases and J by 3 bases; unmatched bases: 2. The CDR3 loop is CASGTGNNQPQHF. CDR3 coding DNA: TGTGCTAGTGGGACAGGGAACAATCAGCCCCAGCATTTT.

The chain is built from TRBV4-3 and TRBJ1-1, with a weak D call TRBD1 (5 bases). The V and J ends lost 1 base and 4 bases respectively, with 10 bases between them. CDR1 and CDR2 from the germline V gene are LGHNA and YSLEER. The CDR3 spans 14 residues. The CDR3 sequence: CASSQGGGVTEAFF. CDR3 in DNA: TGCGCCAGCAGCCAAGGTGGGGGGGTCACTGAAGCTTTCTTT.

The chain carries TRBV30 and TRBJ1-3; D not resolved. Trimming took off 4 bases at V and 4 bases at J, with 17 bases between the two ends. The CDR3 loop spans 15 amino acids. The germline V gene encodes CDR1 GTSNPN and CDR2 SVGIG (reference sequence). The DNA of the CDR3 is TGTGCCTGGACGGAGGGCGCTGTGGGGGGAAACACCATATATTTT. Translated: CAWTEGAVGGNTIYF.

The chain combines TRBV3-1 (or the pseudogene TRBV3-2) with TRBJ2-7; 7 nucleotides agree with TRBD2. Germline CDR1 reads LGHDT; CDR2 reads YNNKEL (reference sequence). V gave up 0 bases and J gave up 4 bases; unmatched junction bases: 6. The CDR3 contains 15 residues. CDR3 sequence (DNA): TGTGCCAGCAGCCAAGAAACTAGCGAACCGTACGAGCAGTACTTC. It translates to CASSQETSEPYEQYF.

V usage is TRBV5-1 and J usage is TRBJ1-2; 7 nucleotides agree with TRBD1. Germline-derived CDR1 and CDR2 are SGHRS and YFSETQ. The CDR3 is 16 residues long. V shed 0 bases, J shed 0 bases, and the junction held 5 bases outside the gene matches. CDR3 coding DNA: TGCGCCAGCAGCTTGGTGGGGGACAGTGCTAACTATGGCTACACCTTC. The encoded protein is CASSLVGDSANYGYTF.

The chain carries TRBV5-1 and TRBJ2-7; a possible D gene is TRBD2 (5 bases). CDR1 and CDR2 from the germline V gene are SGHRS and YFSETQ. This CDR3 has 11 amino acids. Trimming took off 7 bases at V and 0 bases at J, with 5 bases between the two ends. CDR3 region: CASRGSYEQYF. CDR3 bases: TGCGCCAGCCGGGGCTCCTACGAGCAGTACTTC.

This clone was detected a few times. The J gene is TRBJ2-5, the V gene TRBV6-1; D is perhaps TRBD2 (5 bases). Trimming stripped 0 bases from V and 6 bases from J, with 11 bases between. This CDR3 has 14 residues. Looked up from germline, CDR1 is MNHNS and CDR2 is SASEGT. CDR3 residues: CASSEAASRQTQYF. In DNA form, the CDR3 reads TGTGCCAGCAGTGAAGCGGCTAGCAGACAGACCCAGTACTTC.

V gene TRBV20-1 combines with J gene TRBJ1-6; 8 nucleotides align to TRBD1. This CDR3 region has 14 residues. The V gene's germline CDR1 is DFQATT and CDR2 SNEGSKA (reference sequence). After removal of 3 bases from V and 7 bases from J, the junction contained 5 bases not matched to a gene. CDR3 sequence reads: CSASPGQGNSPLHF. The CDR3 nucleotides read TGCAGTGCTAGTCCCGGACAGGGAAATTCACCCCTCCACTTT.

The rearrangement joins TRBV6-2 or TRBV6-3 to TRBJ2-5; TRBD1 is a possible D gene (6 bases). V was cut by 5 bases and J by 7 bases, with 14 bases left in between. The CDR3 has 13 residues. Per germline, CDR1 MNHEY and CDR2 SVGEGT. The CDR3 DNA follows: TGTGCCAGCAGTCCACAGGGATTTGGGACCCAGTACTTC. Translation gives CASSPQGFGTQYF.

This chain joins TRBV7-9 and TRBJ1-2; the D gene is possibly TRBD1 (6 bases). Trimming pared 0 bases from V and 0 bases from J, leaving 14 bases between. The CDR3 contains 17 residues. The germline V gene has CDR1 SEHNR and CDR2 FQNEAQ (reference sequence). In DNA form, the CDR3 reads TGTGCCAGCAGCTTAGCAAGAGACAGGATTACTAACTATGGCTACACCTTC. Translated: CASSLARDRITNYGYTF.

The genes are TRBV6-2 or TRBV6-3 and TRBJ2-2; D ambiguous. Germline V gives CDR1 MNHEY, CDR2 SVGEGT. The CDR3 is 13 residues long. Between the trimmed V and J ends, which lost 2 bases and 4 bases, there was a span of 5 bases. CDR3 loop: CASSYTGTGELFF. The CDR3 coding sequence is TGTGCCAGCAGTTACACTGGCACCGGGGAGCTGTTTTTT.

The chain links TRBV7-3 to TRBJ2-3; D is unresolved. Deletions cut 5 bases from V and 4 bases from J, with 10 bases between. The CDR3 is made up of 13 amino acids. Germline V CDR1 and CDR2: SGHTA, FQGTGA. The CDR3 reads CASSPTGADTQYF. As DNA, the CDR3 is TGTGCCAGCAGCCCGACTGGAGCAGATACGCAGTATTTT.

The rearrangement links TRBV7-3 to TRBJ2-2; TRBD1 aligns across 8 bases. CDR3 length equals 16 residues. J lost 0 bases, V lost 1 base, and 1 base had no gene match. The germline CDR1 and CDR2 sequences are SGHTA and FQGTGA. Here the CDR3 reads CASSLKGQANTGELFF. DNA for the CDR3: TGTGCCAGCAGCTTAAAGGGACAGGCGAACACCGGGGAGCTGTTTTTT. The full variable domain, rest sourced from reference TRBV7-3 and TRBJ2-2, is GAGVSQTPSNKVTEKGKYVELRCDPISGHTALYWYRQSLGQGPEFLIYFQGTGAADDSGLPNDRFFAVRPEGSVSTLKIQRTERGDSAVYLCASSLKGQANTGELFFGEGSRLTVL.

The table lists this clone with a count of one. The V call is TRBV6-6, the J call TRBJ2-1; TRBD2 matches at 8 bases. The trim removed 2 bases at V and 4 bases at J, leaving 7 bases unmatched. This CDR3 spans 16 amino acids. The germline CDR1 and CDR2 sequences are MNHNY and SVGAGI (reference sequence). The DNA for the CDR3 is TGTGCCAGCAGTTACCCCGAGCGGGGGAAATACAATGAGCAGTTCTTC. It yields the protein CASSYPERGKYNEQFF.

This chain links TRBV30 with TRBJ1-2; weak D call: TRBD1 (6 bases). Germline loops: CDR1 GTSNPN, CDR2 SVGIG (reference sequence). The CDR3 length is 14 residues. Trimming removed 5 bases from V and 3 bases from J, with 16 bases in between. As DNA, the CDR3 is TGTGCCTGGGGGGCCAGGGGCTGGGACTATGGCTACACCTTC. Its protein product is CAWGARGWDYGYTF.

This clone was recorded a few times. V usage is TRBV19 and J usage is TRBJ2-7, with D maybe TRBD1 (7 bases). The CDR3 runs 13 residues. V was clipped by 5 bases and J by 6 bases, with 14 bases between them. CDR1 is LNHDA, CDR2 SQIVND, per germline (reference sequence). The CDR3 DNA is TGTGCCAGTAGTCCCCAGGGGGGAAGCGAGCAGTACTTC. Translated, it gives CASSPQGGSEQYF.

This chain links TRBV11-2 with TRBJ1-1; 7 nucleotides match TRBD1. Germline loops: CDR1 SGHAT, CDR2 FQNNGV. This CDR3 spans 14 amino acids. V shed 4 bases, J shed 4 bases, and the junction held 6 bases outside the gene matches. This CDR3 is CASSSQGLVTEAFF. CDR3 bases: TGTGCCAGCAGCTCACAGGGGCTGGTCACTGAAGCTTTCTTT.